These 21 T cell receptor beta chains share one sample of origin, sequenced in a study of Graves' ophthalmopathy and Graves' hyperthyroidism. RNA transcripts served as template for amplifying TCR beta CDR3 sequences. After a first-round RT-PCR with HTBI primers, a second-round multiplex PCR was run. MiXCR, run by TCRdb on the multiplex PCR reads, gives a single entry per CDR3 protein. The sample has 500,000 to 700,000 distinct CDR3 sequences, less than 45% seen once. The sample was peripheral blood or thyroid tissue (not recorded which). These receptors came from an adult man with Graves' hyperthyroidism.

This clonotype was counted only a few times. This rearrangement joins TRBV5-6 to TRBJ1-1; 9 bases match TRBD1. With 2 bases clipped from V and 1 base from J, the junction kept 9 bases outside the gene matches. The germline gives CDR1 SGHDT, CDR2 YYEEEE. This CDR3 spans 17 amino acids. CDR3 sequence (DNA): TGTGCCAGCAGCTTTTTGGGGACAGGGATGAGGAACACTGAAGCTTTCTTT. It is translated as CASSFLGTGMRNTEAFF.

This clonotype was picked up one time. The V gene is TRBV20-1, the J gene TRBJ1-3; D unresolved. CDR3 length equals 11 residues. CDR1 DFQATT and CDR2 SNEGSKA come from the germline V gene (reference sequence). The CDR3 DNA reads as TGCAGCGGACTGTATGGAAACACCATATATTTT. Encoded protein: CSGLYGNTIYF.

This clonotype was seen repeatedly, ten times or more. The chain couples TRBV12-3 or TRBV12-4 to TRBJ2-5, with D possibly matching TRBD2 (6 bases). CDR3 length: 15 amino acids. The V end was cut by 4 bases, the J end by 5 bases, with 17 bases between. Here the CDR3 reads CASSSASGGGETQYF. The DNA of the CDR3 is TGTGCCAGCAGTTCCGCGTCAGGAGGAGGGGAGACCCAGTACTTC.

The rearrangement links TRBV10-2 to TRBJ1-1; D is possibly TRBD1 (5 bases). Germline assignment: CDR1 WSHSY and CDR2 SAAADI. V was cut by 3 bases and J by 4 bases, with 15 bases left in between. The CDR3 runs 15 residues. The CDR3 DNA reads as TGCGCCAGCAGTGAAGGGCTAGCGGGGGGCACTGAAGCTTTCTTT. The encoded protein is CASSEGLAGGTEAFF.

About this clonotype itself: One junction end does not reproduce the germline sequence, and a read error may be involved. The chain's CDR3 is CASSHDRRQETQYF. As DNA, the CDR3 is TGTGCCAGCAGCCACGACAGGAGGCAAGAGACCCAATACTTC. The V and J genes are TRBV7-2 and TRBJ2-5, with TRBD1 as a possible D gene (6 bases). The CDR3 has 14 amino acids. Germline lookup yields CDR1 SGHTA and CDR2 FQGNSA. The whole variable domain, filled in from reference TRBV7-2 and TRBJ2-5, reads GAGVSQSPSNKVTEKGKDVELRCDPISGHTALYWYRQSLGQGLEFLIYFQGNSAPDKSGLPSDRFSAERTGGSVSTLTIQRTQQEDSAVYLCASSHDRRQETQYFGPGTRLLVL.

The chain is built from TRBV29-1 and TRBJ1-1; 7 bases are shared with TRBD1. The CDR3 spans 15 residues. With 7 bases clipped from V and 1 base from J, the junction kept 12 bases outside the gene matches. Germline CDR1 is SQVTM and CDR2 is ANQGSEA. The CDR3 nucleotides read TGCAGCGCCAGACAGGGAAGGATCCCGAACACTGAAGCTTTCTTT. The encoded protein is CSARQGRIPNTEAFF.

This chain uses TRBV7-9 with TRBJ1-4; 11 nucleotides line up with TRBD1. The CDR3 consists of 15 residues. V lost 5 bases and J lost 8; bases outside the gene matches: 7. The germline V gene encodes CDR1 SEHNR and CDR2 FQNEAQ (reference sequence). The CDR3 nucleotides read TGTGCCAGCAGCCAAGAGGGGACAGGGGGAGAAAAACTGTTTTTT. Translated: CASSQEGTGGEKLFF.

About this clonotype itself: Possible read error: a much larger clone is one base away. The chain combines TRBV12-3 or TRBV12-4 with TRBJ1-5, with a weak D call TRBD1 (6 bases). The CDR3 has 18 residues. CDR3 bases: TGTGCCAGCAGTCAACACGGACAGTCCGACCCTAGCAATCCGCCCCAGCATTTT. As protein: CASSQHGQSDPSNPPQHF.

This clonotype occurred many times. This chain links TRBV6-5 with TRBJ2-7, with TRBD1 identical over 9 bases. This CDR3 has 15 amino acids. Looked up from germline, CDR1 is MNHEY and CDR2 is SVGAGI. V gave up 3 bases and J gave up 2 bases; unmatched junction bases: 5. As DNA, the CDR3 is TGTGCCAGCAGTTATTTGGGACAGGGCACCTACGAGCAGTACTTC. Encoded protein: CASSYLGQGTYEQYF.

The chain is built from TRBV5-1 and TRBJ2-5, with D perhaps given as TRBD1 or TRBD2 (5 bases each). The CDR3 runs to 17 residues. V lost 7 bases and J lost 0, with 22 bases in between. Germline values: CDR1 SGHRS, CDR2 YFSETQ. The CDR3 DNA reads TGCGCCAGCGGGCTCGAGGGCATGGGGACGAACCAAGAGACCCAGTACTTC. Amino acid sequence: CASGLEGMGTNQETQYF.

This clonotype was counted at least ten times. V is TRBV6-1 and J is TRBJ1-5; D is perhaps TRBD1 (5 bases). The V end lost 6 bases, the J end lost 0 bases, and 12 bases lay between the germline ends. The CDR3 runs 15 residues. CDR1 and CDR2 (germline): MNHNS, SASEGT. CDR3 region: CASRAGSYSNQPQHF. The CDR3 bases are TGTGCCAGCAGGGCAGGGAGCTATAGCAATCAGCCCCAGCATTTT.

V gene TRBV7-3 combines with J gene TRBJ1-5; TRBD1 is a possible D gene (5 bases). The germline gives CDR1 SGHTA, CDR2 FQGTGA. Trimming took 4 bases from V and 6 from J, leaving 16 bases between them. The length of the CDR3 is 15 residues. The CDR3 sequence: CASSSGGSNSQPQHF. The CDR3, as DNA: TGTGCCAGCAGCTCCGGGGGGAGCAACAGTCAGCCCCAGCATTTT.

Ten or more counts support this clonotype. J is TRBJ1-5 and V is TRBV6-5, with a weak D call TRBD1 (5 bases). CDR1 MNHEY and CDR2 SVGAGI come from the germline V gene. This CDR3 spans 15 amino acids. Trimming shortened V by 6 bases and J by 0 bases, and 12 bases separated the two germline ends. CDR3 region: CASRWQGGSNQPQHF. The CDR3 DNA reads TGTGCCAGCAGGTGGCAGGGTGGTAGCAATCAGCCCCAGCATTTT.

This clonotype was recorded once. The junction differs from germline at one of its ends, possibly a read error. V and J are TRBV29-1 and TRBJ1-1, with D perhaps TRBD1 (6 bases). CDR3 length: 13 amino acids. The germline V gene encodes CDR1 SQVTM and CDR2 ANQGSEA. CDR3 residues: CSAPRQGRTEAFF. CDR3 sequence (DNA): TGCAGCGCCCCGAGGCAGGGGCGGACTGAGGCTTTCTTT.

A note on this clonotype: The junction departs from the called germline gene at one end, perhaps through a read error. The V call is TRBV5-1, the J call TRBJ1-4; D perhaps matches TRBD1 (6 bases). Per the germline V gene, CDR1 is SGHRS and CDR2 is YFSETQ. This CDR3 has 14 residues. CDR3: CASSRQAINEKLFF. The CDR3 nucleotides are TGTGCCAGCAGCAGACAGGCGATTAATGAAAAACTGTTTTTT.

The V gene is TRBV7-9, the J gene TRBJ1-6; maybe TRBD1 (5 bases). Between the trimmed V and J ends, which lost 5 bases and 5 bases, there was a span of 10 bases. Germline V gives CDR1 SEHNR, CDR2 FQNEAQ (reference sequence). The CDR3 totals 14 residues. CDR3: CASSIGVHNSPLHF. The CDR3 DNA sequence: TGTGCCAGCAGCATAGGGGTCCATAATTCACCCCTCCACTTT.

This clonotype was recorded a few times. V usage is TRBV18 and J usage is TRBJ2-7; D uncertain. This CDR3 is built from 14 residues. Germline-derived CDR1 and CDR2 are KGHSH and LQKENI. V was pared by 5 bases and J by 0 bases, with 11 bases between. The CDR3, as DNA: TGTGCCAGCTCAACCGGGCCCTACTCCTACGAGCAGTACTTC. It specifies CASSTGPYSYEQYF.

This clonotype turned up a few times. V and J are TRBV4-1 and TRBJ2-7, with 7 bases that match TRBD2. The CDR3 has 17 residues. The germline gives CDR1 MGHRA, CDR2 YSYEKL. V lost 4 bases to trimming and J lost 2 bases; unmatched junction nucleotides: 14. The CDR3 DNA sequence: TGCGCCAGCAGCCCCAATTTCTTCGGCGGGGGAACCTACGAGCAGTACTTC. It translates to CASSPNFFGGGTYEQYF.

In this sample, this clonotype turned up a few times. V and J are TRBV12-3 or TRBV12-4 and TRBJ2-5; D call uncertain. CDR3 length: 11 residues. V dropped 7 bases and J dropped 5 bases, with 8 bases sitting between them. CDR3 sequence reads: CASISGETQYF. The CDR3 DNA sequence: TGTGCCAGCATATCCGGGGAGACCCAGTACTTC.

There are many counts of this clonotype. The genes are TRBV7-9 and TRBJ2-7; TRBD1 agrees at 8 bases. CDR1 is SEHNR, CDR2 FQNEAQ, per germline (reference sequence). The V and J ends lost 4 bases and 3 bases, in that order; junction bases with no gene match: 2. The CDR3 has 13 amino acids. The CDR3 sequence: CASSSDRVYEQYF. The DNA of the CDR3 is TGTGCCAGCAGCTCGGACAGGGTCTACGAGCAGTACTTC.

The genes are TRBV29-1 and TRBJ2-1; no firm D call. The CDR3 extends over 10 amino acids. The germline V gene encodes CDR1 SQVTM and CDR2 ANQGSEA. Between the trimmed V and J ends, which lost 5 bases and 10 bases, there was a span of 9 bases. Here the CDR3 reads CSVQAGEQFF. The DNA of the CDR3 is TGCAGCGTTCAAGCCGGGGAGCAGTTCTTC.